The rows below give T cell receptor beta chains drawn from one sample of a study of shared clonotypes between healthy human individuals. Assay: immunoSEQ multiplex PCR; the TCRdb copy retains only in-frame clones and omits some. The sample records a few million clones, roughly nine tenths being singletons. Sequencing was carried out using naive CD4+ T cells sorted from blood. The source of these receptors is a young man in good health. Each CDR3 is given with its conserved first and last residue. A D gene is named only where the DNA matches it firmly. Clone size appears in some rows only: once, few, many, or a class for an expanded clone.

>TRBJ2-1|TRBV5-1|-|-
CASSGDGAIAYNEQFF
TGCGCCAGCAGCGGGGACGGGGCGATAGCTTACAATGAGCAGTTCTTC
>TRBJ2-2|TRBV7-2|-|-
CASSPGPGNTGELFF
TGTGCCAGCAGCCCGGGACCCGGGAACACCGGGGAGCTGTTTTTT
>TRBJ2-3|TRBV5-1|-|-
CASTGARNTDTQYF
TGCGCCAGCACTGGGGCACGAAACACAGATACGCAGTATTTT
>TRBJ2-4|TRBV19|-|-
CASKNSGGPKNIQYF
TGTGCCAGTAAGAACTCCGGGGGGCCCAAAAACATTCAGTACTTC
>TRBJ2-7|TRBV18|-|TRBD2
CASSPPGLAGGPYEQYF
TGTGCCAGCTCACCCCCGGGACTAGCGGGAGGGCCCTACGAGCAGTACTTC
>TRBJ2-3|TRBV5-1|-|-
CASSLAGGRSTDTQYF
TGCGCCAGCAGCTTGGCCGGAGGCAGGAGCACAGATACGCAGTATTTT
>TRBJ2-7|TRBV7-2|-|TRBD2
CASSFGLAGDEQYF
TGTGCCAGCAGCTTCGGACTAGCGGGAGACGAGCAGTACTTC
>TRBJ2-7|TRBV10-3|-|-
CAISEGFSEQYF
TGTGCCATCAGTGAAGGGTTCTCTGAGCAGTACTTC
>TRBJ1-4|TRBV5-1|-|-
CASSLDTGLSEKLFF
TGCGCCAGCAGCTTGGATACAGGGTTGAGTGAAAAACTGTTTTTT
>TRBJ2-7|TRBV5-1|-|TRBD1
CASSPARDSPTYEQYF
TGCGCCAGCAGCCCAGCGAGGGACAGCCCAACCTACGAGCAGTACTTC
>TRBJ1-1|TRBV5-4|-|-
CASSLGGAGGMNTEAFF
TGTGCCAGCAGCTTGGGGGGGGCGGGGGGTATGAACACTGAAGCTTTCTTT
>TRBJ2-3|TRBV10-1|-|TRBD2
CASSEGLADYTDTQYF
TGCGCCAGCAGTGAGGGACTAGCGGATTACACAGATACGCAGTATTTT
>TRBJ2-1|TRBV18|-|TRBD1
CASSLRGQGVYNEQFF
TGTGCCAGCTCCCTTCGGGGACAGGGGGTGTACAATGAGCAGTTCTTC
>TRBJ1-2|TRBV6-1|once|TRBD1
CASSDRTGDGYTF
TGTGCCAGCAGTGACCGGACAGGGGATGGCTACACCTTC
>TRBJ1-1|TRBV5-5|-|-
CASSLGGPNTEAFF
TGTGCCAGCAGCTTGGGAGGTCCTAACACTGAAGCTTTCTTT
>TRBJ1-4|TRBV7-9|-|-
CASSFGTPNEKLFF
TGTGCCAGCAGCTTCGGGACGCCTAATGAAAAACTGTTTTTT
>TRBJ2-7|TRBV6-5|-|-
CASSPGSPYEQYF
TGTGCCAGCAGTCCGGGTTCACCCTACGAGCAGTACTTC
>TRBJ1-1|TRBV13|few|-
CASSLNRDTEAFF
TGTGCCAGCAGCCTGAACAGGGACACTGAAGCTTTCTTT
>TRBJ2-7|TRBV5-8|few|-
CASSLALAREQYF
TGTGCCAGCAGCTTGGCCCTAGCTCGGGAGCAGTACTTC
>TRBJ1-1|TRBV7-9|-|-
CASSPQGGNTEAFF
TGTGCCAGCAGCCCTCAGGGCGGGAACACTGAAGCTTTCTTT
>TRBJ1-5|TRBV6-1|-|-
CASSLEQGSNQPQHF
TGTGCCAGCAGTCTAGAACAGGGTAGCAATCAGCCCCAGCATTTT
>TRBJ1-2|TRBV5-6|-|TRBD1
CASRGDRGHGYTF
TGTGCCAGCAGAGGGGACAGGGGACATGGCTACACCTTC
>TRBJ2-7|TRBV28|-|TRBD2
CASGTLGGRFLYEQYF
TGTGCCAGCGGAACCCTGGGGGGGAGGTTCTTATACGAGCAGTACTTC
>TRBJ2-6|TRBV10-3|-|-
CAISDPGQSGANVLTF
TGTGCCATCAGTGATCCCGGCCAATCTGGGGCCAACGTCCTGACTTTC
>TRBJ2-5|TRBV5-1|-|TRBD2
CASSLGTAGEETQYF
TGCGCCAGCAGCTTGGGCACAGCGGGGGAGGAGACCCAGTACTTC
>TRBJ1-3|TRBV11-2|-|-
CASSLLQPFSLTSGNTIYF
TGTGCCAGCAGCTTACTACAGCCCTTTTCGCTCACCTCTGGAAACACCATATATTTT
>TRBJ2-7|TRBV19|-|-
CASSIASGWEQYF
TGTGCCAGTAGTATAGCATCGGGGTGGGAGCAGTACTTC
>TRBJ2-1|TRBV6-1|-|-
CASSRTDYNEQFF
TGTGCCAGCAGTAGGACAGACTACAATGAGCAGTTCTTC
>TRBJ1-3|TRBV15|-|-
CATSSISGVGGNTIYF
TGTGCCACCAGCAGTATTTCCGGGGTCGGAGGAAACACCATATATTTT
>TRBJ2-7|TRBV6-5|once|-
CASSYPVTLPHYEQYF
TGTGCCAGCAGTTACCCTGTGACACTTCCCCACTACGAGCAGTACTTC
>TRBJ2-7|TRBV7-2|once|-
CASSSQRNYEQYF
TGTGCCAGCAGCTCCCAACGTAATTACGAGCAGTACTTC
>TRBJ1-3|TRBV6-1|-|-
CASSVGAAGGNTIYF
TGTGCCAGCAGCGTTGGAGCCGCGGGGGGAAACACCATATATTTT
>TRBJ1-6|TRBV28|-|-
CASSLEKNSPLHF
TGTGCCAGCAGTTTAGAGAAGAATTCACCCCTCCACTTT
>TRBJ2-5|TRBV19|-|-
CASSIYGAGEETQYF
TGTGCCAGTAGTATTTATGGTGCAGGGGAAGAGACCCAGTACTTC
>TRBJ2-1|TRBV30|-|TRBD2
CAWRGLAQPQFF
TGTGCCTGGAGAGGACTAGCTCAACCCCAGTTCTTC
>TRBJ1-1|TRBV27|-|-
CASSPYGRMNTEAFF
TGTGCCAGCAGTCCTTATGGAAGGATGAACACTGAAGCTTTCTTT
>TRBJ2-7|TRBV7-2|-|-
CASSPSGAAAHYEQYF
TGTGCCAGCAGCCCATCGGGGGCAGCGGCCCACTACGAGCAGTACTTC
>TRBJ2-5|TRBV2|once|-
CASSGLTGTQYF
TGTGCCAGCTCGGGGCTAACGGGGACCCAGTACTTC
>TRBJ2-1|TRBV6-1|-|-
CASSEERWWDREFF
TGTGCCAGCAGTGAAGAACGGTGGTGGGACCGAGAGTTCTTC
>TRBJ1-2|TRBV27|-|-
CASRSGNSYGYTF
TGTGCCAGCCGTTCGGGAAACAGCTATGGCTACACCTTC
>TRBJ2-1|TRBV11-3|-|-
CASSRGSSYNEQFF
TGTGCCAGCAGCCGGGGGAGCTCCTACAATGAGCAGTTCTTC
>TRBJ2-7|TRBV27|-|-
CASSSGPIYEQYF
TGTGCCAGCAGTTCAGGACCGATCTACGAGCAGTACTTC
>TRBJ1-2|TRBV10-3|-|-
CAISHDRNRLGYTF
TGTGCCATCAGCCATGACAGAAATAGGTTGGGCTACACCTTC
>TRBJ1-2|TRBV5-1|-|-
CASSGGPPGLGYGDYTF
TGCGCCAGCAGCGGGGGACCGCCGGGTCTCGGGTATGGTGACTACACCTTC
>TRBJ2-2|TRBV5-4|-|TRBD2
CASSFAGVDTGELFF
TGTGCCAGCAGCTTTGCGGGAGTGGACACCGGGGAGCTGTTTTTT
>TRBJ2-7|TRBV9|-|-
CASSVDATPSYEQYF
TGTGCCAGCAGCGTAGACGCCACCCCCTCCTACGAGCAGTACTTC
>TRBJ2-7|TRBV7-9|-|-
CASSPWAVRTSSYEQYF
TGTGCCAGCAGCCCTTGGGCAGTTCGTACCAGCTCCTACGAGCAGTACTTC
>TRBJ2-2|TRBV9|few|-
CASSTMGTNTGELFF
TGTGCCAGCAGCACTATGGGGACGAACACCGGGGAGCTGTTTTTT
>TRBJ1-3|TRBV18|-|-
CASSPPAGATGNTIYF
TGTGCCAGCTCACCACCGGCAGGGGCAACTGGAAACACCATATATTTT
>TRBJ2-7|TRBV4-1|-|-
CASSLGDEQYF
TGCGCCAGCAGCTTGGGGGATGAGCAGTACTTC
>TRBJ2-3|TRBV10-2|once|-
CASSELPGRATQYF
TGCGCCAGCAGTGAATTGCCGGGGAGAGCGACGCAGTATTTT
>TRBJ2-1|TRBV9|-|TRBD2
CASSVVGGSSDEQFF
TGTGCCAGCAGCGTAGTGGGCGGGAGTAGCGATGAGCAGTTCTTC
>TRBJ2-7|TRBV19|-|-
CASSPDNSYEQYF
TGTGCCAGTAGCCCGGACAATTCCTACGAGCAGTACTTC
>TRBJ2-1|TRBV6-1|-|-
CASSRDRRYNEQFF
TGTGCCAGCAGCAGGGACCGAAGATACAATGAGCAGTTCTTC
>TRBJ2-5|TRBV5-4|-|TRBD1
CASSSKSGTGLGETQYF
TGTGCCAGCAGCTCGAAATCCGGGACAGGGCTCGGAGAGACCCAGTACTTC
>TRBJ2-2|TRBV30|-|TRBD2
CAWSLGLAGGGELFF
TGTGCCTGGAGCTTAGGACTAGCGGGCGGCGGGGAGCTGTTTTTT
>TRBJ1-2|TRBV28|-|-
CATAIGAFSYGYTF
TGTGCCACTGCGATCGGGGCGTTTAGCTATGGCTACACCTTC
>TRBJ1-6|TRBV27|-|-
CASSLSGAYNSPLHF
TGTGCCAGCAGTTTATCTGGGGCCTATAATTCACCCCTCCACTTT